This T cell receptor beta chain was recovered during a study of T cell clones after liver transplantation. Study information: Three of eight recipients were HCV-positive; others had non-autoimmune, non-viral indications. At least one year of complete immunosuppression withdrawal without enzymes over twice normal defined tolerance.

Looked up from germline, CDR1 is LNHNV and CDR2 is YYDKDF (reference sequence). This CDR3 is built from 13 residues. V was clipped by 5 bases and J by 8 bases, with 15 bases between them. Details on this clone: Its antigen remains unknown.

Study-level results: Post-transplant time points were not standardized, so conclusions are preliminary.

Only in-frame clones appear in the TCRdb table, and some are missing; sequencing was by immunoSEQ multiplex PCR. Among 90,000 to 120,000 clones, 75% to 90% were seen once, and the ten largest hold approximately 0.99%. The source is a human donor who received a liver transplant. The chain uses TRBV15 and TRBJ1-2; no clear D gene. The sample in question was CD4+ T cells from blood, obtained before liver transplant. DNA of the CDR3: TGTGCCACCAGCTGGGAAAAGAAAGGGGGCTACACCTTC. Translated: CATSWEKKGGYTF.